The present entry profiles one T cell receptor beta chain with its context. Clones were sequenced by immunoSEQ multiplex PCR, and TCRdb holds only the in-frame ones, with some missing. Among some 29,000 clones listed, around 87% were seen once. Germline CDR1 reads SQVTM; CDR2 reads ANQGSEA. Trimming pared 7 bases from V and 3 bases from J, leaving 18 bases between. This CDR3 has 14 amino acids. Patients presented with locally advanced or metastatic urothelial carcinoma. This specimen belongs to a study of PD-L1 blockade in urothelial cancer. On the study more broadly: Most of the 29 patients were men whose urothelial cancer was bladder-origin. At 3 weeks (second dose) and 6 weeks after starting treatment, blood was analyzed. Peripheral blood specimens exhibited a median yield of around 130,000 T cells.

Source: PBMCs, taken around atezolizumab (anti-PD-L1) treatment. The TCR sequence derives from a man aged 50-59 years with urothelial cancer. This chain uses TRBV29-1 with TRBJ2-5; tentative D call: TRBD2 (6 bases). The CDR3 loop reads CSAPSVWGEETQYF. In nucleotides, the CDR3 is TGCAGCGCGCCCTCTGTGTGGGGGGAAGAGACCCAGTACTTC.